These T cell receptor beta chains were read from a single sample in a study of blood T cell repertoires in COVID-19. Produced via immunoSEQ multiplex PCR; TCRdb's table is partial and in-frame only. The sample records approximately 90,000 clones, 75% to 85% being singletons. Input material: peripheral blood. The receptor set was obtained from a woman at least 80 years old with acute or convalescent COVID-19. CDR3s leave out the opening cysteine and the closing phenylalanine or tryptophan. D genes are given only for firm matches.

j_call v_call d_call cdr3_aa
TRBJ1-3 TRBV7-2 - ASSSDTRNTIY
TRBJ2-1 TRBV27 - ASRVGGNYNEQF
TRBJ2-1 TRBV5-1 TRBD2 ASSLGPGLAGGREQF
TRBJ2-7 TRBV6-5 TRBD1 ASSYERGLTEQY
TRBJ2-2 TRBV7-9 - ASSFVSANTGELF
TRBJ1-2 TRBV10-3 - AISDDPPQAGYGYT
TRBJ2-1 TRBV5-5 - ASSLGPYGGNEQF
TRBJ2-2 TRBV9 TRBD2 ASSVTSGRIGELF
TRBJ2-7 TRBV2 - ASSKGGTTSSYEQY
TRBJ1-5 TRBV2 TRBD1 ASRGQGNIQPQH
TRBJ2-1 TRBV11-2 TRBD2 ASKFTSGSNEQF
TRBJ2-1 TRBV5-1 TRBD1 ASSYPEGQGNSEQF
TRBJ1-3 TRBV5-6 - ASGGISSGNTIY
TRBJ2-2 TRBV6-2/TRBV6-3 - ASSYQDRFFSTGELF
TRBJ2-2 TRBV11-3 TRBD1 ASSQHRGASQTGELF
TRBJ1-2 TRBV2 TRBD1 ASSDWDSRYT
TRBJ2-2 TRBV11-2 - ASSRTGELF
TRBJ2-3 TRBV10-3 TRBD2 AIMGGRGADTQY
TRBJ2-1 TRBV5-1 TRBD1 ASSLMTGDNNEQF
TRBJ2-7 TRBV20-1 TRBD2 SASRPAGANYEQY
TRBJ1-1 TRBV7-9 - ASSLAPEVGGAF
TRBJ2-3 TRBV5-4 - ASSLGLSSTDTQY
TRBJ2-7 TRBV2 TRBD2 ASSESWSGATYEQY
TRBJ2-3 TRBV19 TRBD1 ASQQGSADTQY
TRBJ2-6 TRBV15 - ATSRDPTGEDVLT
TRBJ1-1 TRBV2 - ASSSQGADTEAF
TRBJ2-7 TRBV5-1 TRBD2 ASSESGTTYEQY
TRBJ2-5 TRBV7-2 TRBD2 ASSFGTSGGRQTQY
TRBJ1-1 TRBV2 - ASRVGHRLNTEAF
TRBJ1-1 TRBV7-9 TRBD1 ASSSGQGIAEAF
TRBJ1-6 TRBV19 TRBD1 ASSTFGQGRSPLH
TRBJ2-5 TRBV5-4 TRBD2 ASSLAGEGTQY
TRBJ2-1 TRBV9 - ASSGSSYNEQF
TRBJ2-1 TRBV4-1 - ASSLPLRNEQF
TRBJ1-5 TRBV19 - ASSSRGSGNQPQH
TRBJ1-5 TRBV6-6 - ASSYGQSNQPQH
TRBJ2-5 TRBV11-2 TRBD1 ASSLDLQGAKTQY
TRBJ1-1 TRBV7-9 TRBD1 ASSLMGQGGTEAF
TRBJ2-1 TRBV28 TRBD1 ASSLPDRNEQF
TRBJ2-2 TRBV27 - ASSLNYGPGELF
TRBJ2-3 TRBV18 - ASSKEDTDTQY
TRBJ2-6 TRBV30 - AWYGSGANVLT
TRBJ2-5 TRBV15 TRBD2 ATSPLANRETQY
TRBJ1-1 TRBV2 - ASSDLAGAAF
TRBJ2-3 TRBV7-9 - ASSLVRGVADTQY